Below are 25 T cell receptor beta chains sequenced from a single sample in a study of blood T cell repertoires in COVID-19. Produced via immunoSEQ multiplex PCR; TCRdb's table is partial and in-frame only. Seen here are 300,000 to 450,000 clones, approximately 89% observed once, and the top ten hold roughly 2%. What was sequenced was PBMCs or T cells enriched from blood (not recorded which). The receptor source for this set is a man aged 40-55 years in a cohort exposed to, infected with or recovered from COVID-19 (not recorded which).

This chain connects TRBV7-2 to TRBJ2-7, with D perhaps TRBD1 (6 bases). Trimming shortened V by 5 bases and J by 3 bases, and 8 bases separated the two germline ends. The germline CDR1 and CDR2 sequences are SGHTA and FQGNSA. The CDR3 is made up of 12 amino acids. The CDR3 here is CASSQQGYEQYF. In DNA, the CDR3 is TGTGCCAGCAGCCAACAGGGCTACGAGCAGTACTTC.

This clone appeared a few times. This rearrangement joins TRBV27 to TRBJ1-1; TRBD1 might be the D (5 bases). This CDR3 comprises 14 residues. Germline loops: CDR1 MNHEY, CDR2 SMNVEV (reference sequence). V lost 1 base and J lost 6, with 12 bases in between. This chain's CDR3 is CASSLYPGLSEAFF. In DNA form, the CDR3 reads TGTGCCAGCAGTTTATACCCAGGGCTATCTGAAGCTTTCTTT.

This chain links TRBV19 with TRBJ2-2; the D is unclear. This CDR3 is built from 13 residues. In germline, CDR1 is LNHDA, CDR2 SQIVND (reference sequence). V dropped 2 bases and J dropped 7 bases, with 8 bases sitting between them. This CDR3 reads CASSISGYGELFF. The CDR3 region has the DNA TGTGCCAGTAGTATATCGGGTTACGGGGAGCTGTTTTTT.

J is TRBJ2-7 and V is TRBV11-2; weak D call: TRBD2 (6 bases). Germline V lookup: CDR1 SGHAT, CDR2 FQNNGV. The CDR3 extends over 16 amino acids. Trimming shortened V by 2 bases and J by 5 bases, and 19 bases separated the two germline ends. CDR3 sequence (DNA): TGTGCCAGCAGCTTATTGCGGGATGCCTTTTTGAACGAGCAGTACTTC. It yields the protein CASSLLRDAFLNEQYF.

This rearrangement joins TRBV5-1 to TRBJ2-7, with 12 positions matching TRBD1. Germline assignment: CDR1 SGHRS and CDR2 YFSETQ. V lost 6 bases to trimming and J lost 1 base; unmatched junction nucleotides: 8. The CDR3 is made up of 16 amino acids. The CDR3 DNA reads TGCGCCAGCAAACCGGGACAGGGGGCAAGGTCCTACGAGCAGTACTTC. Its protein product is CASKPGQGARSYEQYF.

There are a few counts of this clone. The V and J genes are TRBV28 and TRBJ2-2, with D maybe TRBD1 (6 bases). Trimming cost V 5 bases and J 6 bases, with 19 bases left between them. Germline-derived CDR1 and CDR2 are MDHEN and SYDVKM. The CDR3 is 16 residues long. In DNA, the CDR3 is TGTGCCAGCAGTATGTCTAGGGGGAGAGGTGCCGGGGAGCTGTTTTTT. Translated, it gives CASSMSRGRGAGELFF.

This clone has a handful of counts. The V and J genes are TRBV2 and TRBJ2-7; 7 bases match TRBD1. The CDR3 loop spans 12 amino acids. After removal of 10 bases from V and 6 bases from J, the junction contained 9 bases not matched to a gene. Germline CDR1 SNHLY, CDR2 FYNNEI. CDR3 sequence: CATSTGSGEQYF. In DNA form, the CDR3 reads TGTGCCACCTCGACAGGGTCAGGCGAGCAGTACTTC.

The genes are TRBV10-3 and TRBJ2-1; TRBD1 agrees at 11 bases. Germline V gene data show CDR1 as ENHRY and CDR2 as SYGVKD. CDR3 size: 17 residues. Trimming cost V 7 bases and J 1 base; bases outside gene matches: 9. The CDR3 DNA sequence: TGTGCCATCAACCGGGGGACAGGGGGTATTTCCTACAATGAGCAGTTCTTC. The encoded protein is CAINRGTGGISYNEQFF.

The chain has TRBV5-1 and TRBJ2-3, with 9 bases lining up with TRBD1. This CDR3 comprises 16 residues. The V segment lost 5 bases and the J segment 3 bases; nucleotides outside the gene matches: 10. The germline V gene encodes CDR1 SGHRS and CDR2 YFSETQ. DNA for the CDR3: TGCGCCAGCAGTGATAACGTGGACAGGGGTACAGATACGCAGTATTTT. This gives the protein CASSDNVDRGTDTQYF.

Here the CDR3 DNA reads TGTGCCAGCTCACAGAGCGGGAGGGCTGAGCAGTTCTTC. Translation: CASSQSGRAEQFF. The chain has TRBV18 and TRBJ2-1; 10 nucleotides align to TRBD2. This CDR3 contains 13 residues. After removal of 4 bases from V and 9 bases from J, the junction contained 3 bases not matched to a gene. Germline CDR1 KGHSH, CDR2 LQKENI.

This sequence joins TRBV11-2 and TRBJ2-1; D is unclear. Germline V gives CDR1 SGHAT, CDR2 FQNNGV. This CDR3 has 13 residues. V gave up 1 base and J gave up 5 bases, with 6 bases separating them. In nucleotides, the CDR3 is TGTGCCAGCAGCTTAGGACTTAACAATGAGCAGTTCTTC. It codes for CASSLGLNNEQFF.

CDR3 in amino acids: CASGTGTTYNEQFF. In nucleotides, the CDR3 is TGTGCTAGTGGCACAGGGACAACCTACAATGAGCAGTTCTTC. The V gene is TRBV12-5, the J gene TRBJ2-1; tentative D call: TRBD1 (6 bases). Per the germline V gene, CDR1 is LGHNT and CDR2 is FRNRAP. The CDR3 spans 14 residues. V was trimmed by 6 bases and J by 2 bases, leaving 11 bases between them.

V is TRBV28 and J is TRBJ1-6; TRBD1 aligns across 7 bases. This CDR3 has 15 amino acids. CDR1 MDHEN and CDR2 SYDVKM come from the germline V gene. Trimming removed 6 bases from V and 4 bases from J; junction bases left unmatched: 6. CDR3 residues: CASSPKQGYNSPLHF. CDR3 in DNA: TGTGCCAGCAGCCCCAAACAGGGGTATAATTCACCCCTCCACTTT.

This chain links TRBV6-2 or TRBV6-3 with TRBJ2-1; TRBD2 might be the D (6 bases). Germline V gives CDR1 MNHEY, CDR2 SVGEGT. V lost 5 bases and J 7 bases, leaving 12 bases between the germline ends. This CDR3 comprises 13 residues. CDR3 sequence: CASSTGRRNEQFF. For the CDR3, the DNA is TGTGCCAGCAGTACCGGGAGAAGAAATGAGCAGTTCTTC.

The rearrangement uses TRBV7-6 and TRBJ2-1, with unresolved D. The CDR3 runs to 19 residues. The germline gives CDR1 SGHVS, CDR2 FNYEAQ. The V gene lost 1 base and the J gene lost 3 bases, with 22 bases spanning the gap. CDR3 DNA sequence: TGTGCCAGCAGCTTAGATAGGAGAGCAACCCTCTCTCACTACAATGAGCAGTTCTTC. Its translation: CASSLDRRATLSHYNEQFF.

This clone was detected only once. The J gene is TRBJ2-7, the V gene TRBV6-2 or TRBV6-3; the D is unclear. The germline CDR1 and CDR2 sequences are MNHEY and SVGEGT. CDR3 length: 14 residues. Trimming took 2 bases from V and 2 from J, leaving 10 bases between them. The CDR3 sequence: CASSYQARTYEQYF. In DNA form, the CDR3 reads TGTGCCAGCAGTTACCAGGCGAGAACCTACGAGCAGTACTTC.

The chain combines TRBV9 with TRBJ2-2; 14 nucleotides align to TRBD2. The germline V gene has CDR1 SGDLS and CDR2 YYNGEE. Trimming took 4 bases from V and 3 from J; bases not matched to a gene: 8. The CDR3 has 18 amino acids. CDR3 region: CASSLGLAGDGDTGELFF. The CDR3, as DNA: TGTGCCAGCAGCCTGGGACTAGCGGGAGATGGGGACACCGGGGAGCTGTTTTTT.

The count of this clone is one. This chain links TRBV7-9 with TRBJ2-3; perhaps TRBD1 as D (5 bases). Germline-derived CDR1 and CDR2 are SEHNR and FQNEAQ (reference sequence). V was shortened by 5 bases and J by 5 bases, with 5 bases between the two germline ends. This CDR3 is 11 amino acids long. The CDR3 loop reads CASSQGDTQYF. The CDR3 DNA reads TGTGCCAGCAGCCAGGGAGATACGCAGTATTTT. Supplemented by reference TRBV7-9 and TRBJ2-3, the full variable domain reads DTGVSQNPRHKITKRGQNVTFRCDPISEHNRLYWYRQTLGQGPEFLTYFQNEAQLEKSRLLSDRFSAERPKGSFSTLEIQRTEQGDSAMYLCASSQGDTQYFGPGTRLTVL.

The gene calls are TRBV5-1 and TRBJ2-2, with a weak D call TRBD2 (5 bases). V was clipped by 4 bases and J by 1 base, with 11 bases between them. The CDR3 extends over 15 amino acids. CDR1 and CDR2 (germline): SGHRS, YFSETQ. Written as DNA, the CDR3 is TGCGCCAGCAGCCCCCAGGCGGGGAACACCGGGGAGCTGTTTTTT. It is translated as CASSPQAGNTGELFF.

V usage is TRBV7-2 and J usage is TRBJ2-7; D not certain. V was cut by 4 bases and J by 3 bases, with 13 bases left in between. This CDR3 has 14 residues. In germline, CDR1 is SGHTA, CDR2 FQGNSA. The CDR3 region has the DNA TGTGCCAGCAGCTCTAGTTCCAGTATCTACGAGCAGTACTTC. Residues: CASSSSSSIYEQYF.

The chain links TRBV6-5 to TRBJ2-1; D might be TRBD2 (7 bases). The ends were cut back, 8 bases at V and 4 bases at J, with 15 bases in the middle. CDR3 length equals 14 residues. Germline V gene sequence: CDR1 MNHEY, CDR2 SVGAGI. The CDR3 spells CASRGRGAYNEQFF. For the CDR3, the DNA is TGTGCCAGCCGGGGGAGGGGGGCTTACAATGAGCAGTTCTTC.

J is TRBJ1-4 and V is TRBV11-1, with D possibly matching TRBD1 (6 bases). The CDR3 has 14 amino acids. Germline V gene data show CDR1 as SGHAT and CDR2 as FQDESV (reference sequence). V lost 5 bases, J lost 6 bases, and 13 bases lay in between. The CDR3 loop reads CASSNTGLDEKLFF. In DNA form, the CDR3 reads TGTGCCAGCAGCAACACAGGGTTGGATGAAAAACTGTTTTTT.

V usage is TRBV5-1 and J usage is TRBJ1-1, with D perhaps TRBD1 (5 bases). The CDR3 has 13 residues. Germline CDR1 reads SGHRS; CDR2 reads YFSETQ. V gave up 1 base and J gave up 5 bases, with 9 bases separating them. In DNA, the CDR3 is TGCGCCAGCAGCTTGACAGGACAAACTGAAGCTTTCTTT. As protein: CASSLTGQTEAFF.

A few counts support this clone. V gene TRBV6-1 combines with J gene TRBJ2-7, with D tentatively TRBD2 (6 bases). The CDR3 has 14 residues. The germline V gene has CDR1 MNHNS and CDR2 SASEGT. Trimming took 3 bases from V and 9 from J, leaving 18 bases between them. CDR3 region: CASSDGGVLKAQYF. CDR3 sequence (DNA): TGTGCCAGCAGTGACGGAGGGGTCCTAAAAGCGCAGTACTTC.

This chain uses TRBV5-4 with TRBJ2-7, with 7 bases fitting TRBD1. The V and J ends lost 4 bases and 1 base, in that order; junction bases with no gene match: 8. Germline-derived CDR1 and CDR2 are SGHNT and YYREEE (reference sequence). The CDR3 contains 15 residues. The CDR3 DNA reads as TGTGCCAGCAGCCCAGGGGGAGAGCGATCCTACGAGCAGTACTTC. Its protein is CASSPGGERSYEQYF.